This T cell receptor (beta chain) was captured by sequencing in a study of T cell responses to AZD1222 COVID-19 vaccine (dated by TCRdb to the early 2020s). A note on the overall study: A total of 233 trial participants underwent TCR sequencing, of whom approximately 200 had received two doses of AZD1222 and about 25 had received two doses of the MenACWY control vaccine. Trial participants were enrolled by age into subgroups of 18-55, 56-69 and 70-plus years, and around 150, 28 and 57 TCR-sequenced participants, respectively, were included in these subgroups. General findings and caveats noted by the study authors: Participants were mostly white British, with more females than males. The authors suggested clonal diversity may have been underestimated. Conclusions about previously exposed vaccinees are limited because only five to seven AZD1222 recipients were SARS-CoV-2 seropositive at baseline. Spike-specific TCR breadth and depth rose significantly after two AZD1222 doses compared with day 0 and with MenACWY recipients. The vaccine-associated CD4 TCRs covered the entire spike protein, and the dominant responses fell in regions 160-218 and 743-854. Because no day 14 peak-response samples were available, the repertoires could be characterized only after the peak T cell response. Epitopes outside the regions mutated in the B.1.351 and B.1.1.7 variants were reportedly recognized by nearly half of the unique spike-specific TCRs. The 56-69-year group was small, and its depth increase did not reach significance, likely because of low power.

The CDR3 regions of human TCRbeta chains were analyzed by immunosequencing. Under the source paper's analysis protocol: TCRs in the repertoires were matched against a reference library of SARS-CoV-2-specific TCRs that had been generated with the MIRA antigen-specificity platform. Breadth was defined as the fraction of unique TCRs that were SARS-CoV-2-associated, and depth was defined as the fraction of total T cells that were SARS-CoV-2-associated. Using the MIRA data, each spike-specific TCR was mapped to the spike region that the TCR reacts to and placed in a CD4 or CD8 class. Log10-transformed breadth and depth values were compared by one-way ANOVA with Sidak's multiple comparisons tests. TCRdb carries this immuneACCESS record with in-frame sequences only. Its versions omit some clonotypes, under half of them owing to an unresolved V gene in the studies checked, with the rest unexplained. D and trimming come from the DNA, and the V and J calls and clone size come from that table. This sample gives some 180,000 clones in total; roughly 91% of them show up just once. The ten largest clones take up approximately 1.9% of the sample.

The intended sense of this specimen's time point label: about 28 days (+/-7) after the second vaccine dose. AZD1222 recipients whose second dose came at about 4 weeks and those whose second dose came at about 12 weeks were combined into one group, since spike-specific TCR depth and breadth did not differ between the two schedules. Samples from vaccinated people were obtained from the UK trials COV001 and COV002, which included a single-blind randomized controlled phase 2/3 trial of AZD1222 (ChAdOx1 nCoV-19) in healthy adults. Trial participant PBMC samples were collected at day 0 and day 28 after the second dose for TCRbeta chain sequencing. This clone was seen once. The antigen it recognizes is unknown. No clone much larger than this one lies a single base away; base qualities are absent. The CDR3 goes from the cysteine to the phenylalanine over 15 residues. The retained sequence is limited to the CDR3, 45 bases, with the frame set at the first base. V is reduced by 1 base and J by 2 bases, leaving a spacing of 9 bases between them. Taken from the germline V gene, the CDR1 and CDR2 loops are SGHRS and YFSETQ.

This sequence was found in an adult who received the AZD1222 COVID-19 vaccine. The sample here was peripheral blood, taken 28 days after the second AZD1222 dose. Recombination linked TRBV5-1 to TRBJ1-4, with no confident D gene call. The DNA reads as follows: TGCGCCAGCAGCTTGAACCGAGGCACTAATGAAAAACTGTTTTTT. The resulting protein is CASSLNRGTNEKLFF.